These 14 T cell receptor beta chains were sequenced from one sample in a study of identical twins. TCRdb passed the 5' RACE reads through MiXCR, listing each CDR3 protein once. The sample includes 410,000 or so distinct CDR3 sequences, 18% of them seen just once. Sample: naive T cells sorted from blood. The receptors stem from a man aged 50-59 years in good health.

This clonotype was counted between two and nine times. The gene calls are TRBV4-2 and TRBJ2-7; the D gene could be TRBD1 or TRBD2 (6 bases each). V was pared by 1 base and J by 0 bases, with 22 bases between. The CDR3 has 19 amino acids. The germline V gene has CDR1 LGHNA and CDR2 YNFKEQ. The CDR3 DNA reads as TGTGCCAGCAGCCAAGGGGGGGCCCTGGGGGAGACCTTCTCCTACGAGCAGTACTTC. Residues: CASSQGGALGETFSYEQYF.

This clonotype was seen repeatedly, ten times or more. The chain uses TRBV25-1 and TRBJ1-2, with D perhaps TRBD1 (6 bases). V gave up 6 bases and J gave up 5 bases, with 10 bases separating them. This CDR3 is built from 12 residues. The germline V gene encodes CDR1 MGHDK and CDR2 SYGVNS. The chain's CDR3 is CASSTGRYGYTF. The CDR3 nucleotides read TGTGCCAGCAGCACAGGGAGATATGGCTACACCTTC.

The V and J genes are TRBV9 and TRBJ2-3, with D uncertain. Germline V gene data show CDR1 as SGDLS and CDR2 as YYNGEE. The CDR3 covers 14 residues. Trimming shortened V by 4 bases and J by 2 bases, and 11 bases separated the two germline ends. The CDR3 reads CASSWSFFTDTQYF. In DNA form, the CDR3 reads TGTGCCAGCAGCTGGTCGTTTTTCACAGATACGCAGTATTTT. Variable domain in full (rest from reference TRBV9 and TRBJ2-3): DSGVTQTPKHLITATGQRVTLRCSPRSGDLSVYWYQQSLDQGLQFLIQYYNGEERAKGNILERFSAQQFPDLHSELNLSSLELGDSALYFCASSWSFFTDTQYFGPGTRLTVL.

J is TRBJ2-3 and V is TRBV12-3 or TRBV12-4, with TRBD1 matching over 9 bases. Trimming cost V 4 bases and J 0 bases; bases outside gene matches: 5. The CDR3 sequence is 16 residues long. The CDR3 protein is CASSSTGGASTDTQYF. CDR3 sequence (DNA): TGTGCCAGCAGTTCTACAGGGGGCGCTAGCACAGATACGCAGTATTTT.

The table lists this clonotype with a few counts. The CDR3 coding sequence is TGTGCCAGCAGCGTCAACTATGACTCTGGAAACACCATATATTTT. Translated, it gives CASSVNYDSGNTIYF. This rearrangement joins TRBV9 to TRBJ1-3, with D unclear. The CDR3 extends over 15 amino acids. From germline, CDR1 is SGDLS and CDR2 YYNGEE. With 2 bases removed from V and 0 bases from J, the gap between germline ends came to 9 bases.

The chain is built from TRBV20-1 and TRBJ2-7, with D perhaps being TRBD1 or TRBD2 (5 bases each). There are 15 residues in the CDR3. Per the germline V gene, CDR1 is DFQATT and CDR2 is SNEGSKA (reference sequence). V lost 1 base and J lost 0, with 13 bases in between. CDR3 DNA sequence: TGCAGTGCTAGAGGCACGGGACCTAACTCCTACGAGCAGTACTTC. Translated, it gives CSARGTGPNSYEQYF.

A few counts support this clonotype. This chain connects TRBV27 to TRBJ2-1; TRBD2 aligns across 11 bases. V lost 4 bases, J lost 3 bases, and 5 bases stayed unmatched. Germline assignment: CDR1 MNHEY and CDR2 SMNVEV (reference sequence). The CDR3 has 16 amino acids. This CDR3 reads CASSSLAGAFYNEQFF. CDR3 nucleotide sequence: TGTGCCAGCAGTTCACTAGCGGGGGCCTTCTACAATGAGCAGTTCTTC.

CDR3 nucleotides: TGTGCCAGCAGCTTAGAAAGGGGGAGGGGTAATTCACCCCTCCACTTT. It is translated as CASSLERGRGNSPLHF. The chain has TRBV7-2 and TRBJ1-6, with D perhaps TRBD1 (6 bases). The V gene's germline CDR1 is SGHTA and CDR2 FQGNSA. This CDR3 has 16 amino acids. V lost 1 base to trimming and J lost 6 bases, with 13 bases between them.

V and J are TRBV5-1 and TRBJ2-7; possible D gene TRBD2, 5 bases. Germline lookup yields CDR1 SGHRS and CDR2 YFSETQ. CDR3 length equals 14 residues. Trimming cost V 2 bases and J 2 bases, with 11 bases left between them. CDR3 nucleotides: TGCGCCAGCAGCTTTACCGGGATCACCTACGAGCAGTACTTC. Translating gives CASSFTGITYEQYF.

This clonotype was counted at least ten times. The CDR3 DNA sequence: TGTGCCAGCAGCCCGGGACCTTACCCCACTGAAGCTTTCTTT. Protein sequence: CASSPGPYPTEAFF. The rearrangement joins TRBV5-5 to TRBJ1-1; D possibly corresponds to TRBD1 (5 bases). The ends were cut back, 4 bases at V and 4 bases at J, with 14 bases in the middle. The CDR3 sequence is 14 residues long. Per germline, CDR1 SGHKS and CDR2 YYEKEE (reference sequence). Full variable domain (outside the CDR3, taken from reference TRBV5-5 and TRBJ1-1): DAGVTQSPTHLIKTRGQQVTLRCSPISGHKSVSWYQQVLGQGPQFIFQYYEKEERGRGNFPDRFSARQFPNYSSELNVNALLLGDSALYLCASSPGPYPTEAFFGQGTRLTVV.

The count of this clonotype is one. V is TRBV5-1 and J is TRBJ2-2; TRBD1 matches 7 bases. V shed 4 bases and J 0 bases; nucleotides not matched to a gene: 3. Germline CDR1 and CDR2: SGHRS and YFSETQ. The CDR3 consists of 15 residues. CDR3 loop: CASSVGTANTGELFF. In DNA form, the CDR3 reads TGCGCCAGCAGCGTTGGGACAGCGAACACCGGGGAGCTGTTTTTT.

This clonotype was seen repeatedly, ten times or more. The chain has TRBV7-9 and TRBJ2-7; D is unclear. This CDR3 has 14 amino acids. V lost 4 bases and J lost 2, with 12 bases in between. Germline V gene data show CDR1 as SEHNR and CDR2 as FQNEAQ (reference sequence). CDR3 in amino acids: CASSSHGLAYEQYF. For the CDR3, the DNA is TGTGCCAGCAGCTCTCACGGATTAGCCTACGAGCAGTACTTC.

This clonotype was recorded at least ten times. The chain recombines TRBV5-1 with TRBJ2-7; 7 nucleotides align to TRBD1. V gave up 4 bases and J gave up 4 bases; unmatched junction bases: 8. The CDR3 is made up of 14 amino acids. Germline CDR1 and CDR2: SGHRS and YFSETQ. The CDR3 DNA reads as TGCGCCAGCAGCCGACCGGGACAGTCTTACGAGCAGTACTTC. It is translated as CASSRPGQSYEQYF.

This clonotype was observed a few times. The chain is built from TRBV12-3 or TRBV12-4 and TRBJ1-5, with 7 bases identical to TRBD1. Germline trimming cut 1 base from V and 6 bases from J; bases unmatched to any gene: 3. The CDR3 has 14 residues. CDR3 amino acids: CASSLGQGPQPQHF. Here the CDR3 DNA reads TGTGCCAGCAGTTTAGGACAGGGTCCTCAGCCCCAGCATTTT.